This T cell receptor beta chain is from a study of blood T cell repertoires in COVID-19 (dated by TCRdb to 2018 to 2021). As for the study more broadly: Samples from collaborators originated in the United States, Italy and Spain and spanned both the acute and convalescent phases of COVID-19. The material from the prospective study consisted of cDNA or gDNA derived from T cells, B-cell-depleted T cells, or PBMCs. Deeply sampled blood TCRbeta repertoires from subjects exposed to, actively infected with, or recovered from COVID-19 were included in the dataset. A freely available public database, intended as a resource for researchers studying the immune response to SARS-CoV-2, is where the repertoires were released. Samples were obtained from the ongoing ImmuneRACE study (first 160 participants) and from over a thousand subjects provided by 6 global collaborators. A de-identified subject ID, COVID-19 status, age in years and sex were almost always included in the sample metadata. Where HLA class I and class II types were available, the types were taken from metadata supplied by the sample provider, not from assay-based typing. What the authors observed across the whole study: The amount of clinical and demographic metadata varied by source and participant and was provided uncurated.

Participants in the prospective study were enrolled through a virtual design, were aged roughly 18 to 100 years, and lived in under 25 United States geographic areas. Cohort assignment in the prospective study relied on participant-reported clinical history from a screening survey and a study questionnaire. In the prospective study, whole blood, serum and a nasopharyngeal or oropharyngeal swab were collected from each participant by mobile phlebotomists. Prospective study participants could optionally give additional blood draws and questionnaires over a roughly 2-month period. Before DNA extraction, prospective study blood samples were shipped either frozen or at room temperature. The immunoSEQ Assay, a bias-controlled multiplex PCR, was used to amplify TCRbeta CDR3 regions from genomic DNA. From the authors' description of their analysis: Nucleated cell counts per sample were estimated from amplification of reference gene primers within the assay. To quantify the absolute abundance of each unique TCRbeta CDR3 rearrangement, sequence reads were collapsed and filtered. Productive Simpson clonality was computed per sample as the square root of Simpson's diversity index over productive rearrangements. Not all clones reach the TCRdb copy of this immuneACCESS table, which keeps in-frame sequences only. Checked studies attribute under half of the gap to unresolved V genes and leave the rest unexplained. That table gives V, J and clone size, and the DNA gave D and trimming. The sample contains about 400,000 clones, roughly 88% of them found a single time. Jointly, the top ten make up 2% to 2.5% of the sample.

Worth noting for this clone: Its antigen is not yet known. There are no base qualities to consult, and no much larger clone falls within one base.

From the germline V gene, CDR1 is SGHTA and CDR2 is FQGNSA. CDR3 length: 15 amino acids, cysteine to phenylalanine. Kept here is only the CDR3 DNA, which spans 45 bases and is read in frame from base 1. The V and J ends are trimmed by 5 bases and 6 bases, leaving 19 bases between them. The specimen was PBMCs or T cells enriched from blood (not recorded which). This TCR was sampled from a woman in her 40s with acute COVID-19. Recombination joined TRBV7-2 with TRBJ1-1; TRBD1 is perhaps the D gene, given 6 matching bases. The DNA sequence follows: TGTGCCAGCAGCGAAGCAGGGGCGTGGGGTGCTGAAGCTTTCTTT. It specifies CASSEAGAWGAEAFF. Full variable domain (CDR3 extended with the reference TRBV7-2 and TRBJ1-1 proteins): GAGVSQSPSNKVTEKGKDVELRCDPISGHTALYWYRQSLGQGLEFLIYFQGNSAPDKSGLPSDRFSAERTGGSVSTLTIQRTQQEDSAVYLCASSEAGAWGAEAFFGQGTRLTVV.